Shown below are 32 T cell receptor beta chains from a single sample sequenced in a study of untreated major depressive disorder. Findings of the study overall: Compared with controls, depressed patients showed more TRBV05-01 (Vbeta 5.1) usage in CD4+ T cells.

The data were produced by immunoSEQ multiplex PCR, yet TCRdb's version contains in-frame clones alone and is incomplete. The data hold 10,000 to 15,000 clones, with 75% to 95% observed a single time. The antigens for these receptors are not known. Sequenced sample: CD4+ T cells from PBMCs. The receptor set was obtained from a woman aged 25 to 39 with major depressive disorder.

This sequence joins TRBV10-2 and TRBJ2-3; D call uncertain. V dropped 3 bases and J dropped 5 bases, with 15 bases sitting between them. The CDR3 covers 15 residues. Germline assignment: CDR1 WSHSY and CDR2 SAAADI. CDR3 in amino acids: CASSDSAASRDTQYF. CDR3 DNA: TGCGCCAGCAGTGATTCGGCGGCGAGCCGAGATACGCAGTATTTT.

The chain has TRBV18 and TRBJ1-1; 9 bases match TRBD1. In germline, CDR1 is KGHSH, CDR2 LQKENI. V lost 2 bases and J lost 10; bases outside the gene matches: 11. The CDR3 loop spans 15 amino acids. CDR3 sequence reads: CASSPTGQGSLSAFF. CDR3 in DNA: TGTGCCAGCTCACCAACGGGACAGGGATCTTTATCAGCTTTCTTT.

Turning to this clone: Its ends do not fully match the called genes, so a read error is possible. J is TRBJ2-7 and V is TRBV7-2; D not resolved. This CDR3 region has 11 residues. The V gene's germline CDR1 is SGHTA and CDR2 FQGNSA. In DNA form, the CDR3 reads TGTGCCAGCAGCCTTTCTTACGCGCAGTACTTC. Residues: CASSLSYAQYF.

The chain couples TRBV18 to TRBJ1-2, with 10 bases aligning to TRBD1. CDR3 length equals 17 residues. CDR1 and CDR2 (germline): KGHSH, LQKENI. V lost 2 bases and J lost 0; bases outside the gene matches: 6. CDR3 nucleotides: TGTGCCAGCTCACCAGGGACAGGGGACCTTGCTAACTATGGCTACACCTTC. As protein: CASSPGTGDLANYGYTF.

This chain connects TRBV5-1 to TRBJ1-2; D may be TRBD1 (5 bases). Trimming took off 4 bases at V and 8 bases at J, with 18 bases between the two ends. The germline V gene encodes CDR1 SGHRS and CDR2 YFSETQ. The CDR3 is 14 amino acids. The CDR3 is CASSPDAGDEGYTF. In nucleotides, the CDR3 is TGCGCCAGCAGCCCCGATGCGGGGGATGAGGGCTACACCTTC. The whole variable domain, remainder taken from reference TRBV5-1 and TRBJ1-2, is KAGVTQTPRYLIKTRGQQVTLSCSPISGHRSVSWYQQTPGQGLQFLFEYFSETQRNKGNFPGRFSGRQFSNSRSEMNVSTLELGDSALYLCASSPDAGDEGYTFGSGTRLTVV.

The chain is built from TRBV7-9 and TRBJ2-7; tentative D call: TRBD2 (6 bases). Trimming left V 3 bases short and J 2 bases short, with 14 bases between. Germline CDR1 reads SEHNR; CDR2 reads FQNEAQ (reference sequence). CDR3 length: 15 amino acids. CDR3 in DNA: TGTGCCAGCAGCTTTGTCGGGAGCGGAACCTACGAGCAGTACTTC. Translated: CASSFVGSGTYEQYF.

The V gene is TRBV7-8, the J gene TRBJ2-7; 10 nucleotides agree with TRBD2. The CDR3 loop spans 14 amino acids. The ends lost 5 bases at V and 2 bases at J; junction bases unmatched: 3. CDR1 is SGHVS, CDR2 FQNEAQ, per germline. CDR3 sequence (DNA): TGTGCCAGCAGCCCGAGCGGGAGGGCCTACGAGCAGTACTTC. Its translation: CASSPSGRAYEQYF.

As DNA, the CDR3 is TGTGCCAGCAGCGCAGCGCCCTCGAACACCGGGGAGCTGTTTTTT. Encoded protein: CASSAAPSNTGELFF. The chain couples TRBV7-2 to TRBJ2-2; D gene unclear. From germline, CDR1 is SGHTA and CDR2 FQGNSA. V was cut by 5 bases and J by 0 bases, with 10 bases left in between. This CDR3 has 15 amino acids.

CDR3 sequence (DNA): TGTGCCAGCAGCAATACGCGACAGGGCTTTCCAGCCAAAAACATTCAGTACTTC. As protein: CASSNTRQGFPAKNIQYF. The rearrangement links TRBV11-2 to TRBJ2-4, with 7 positions matching TRBD1. The V and J ends lost 5 bases and 0 bases, in that order; junction bases with no gene match: 13. The CDR3 length is 18 residues. Germline loops: CDR1 SGHAT, CDR2 FQNNGV.

The V gene is TRBV21-1, the J gene TRBJ1-1; TRBD1 is the table's D call, not checked against the DNA. TRBV21-1 is noted as a pseudogene. The CDR3 sequence is 15 residues long. CDR3 amino acids: CASSKGSDRNTEAFF. The CDR3, as DNA: TGTGCCAGCAGCAAGGGGTCCGACAGGAACACTGAAGCTTTCTTT.

This clone has only a few counts. This rearrangement joins TRBV19 to TRBJ1-5; 8 nucleotides line up with TRBD1. Germline trimming cut 5 bases from V and 3 bases from J; bases unmatched to any gene: 6. Germline CDR1 LNHDA, CDR2 SQIVND (reference sequence). This CDR3 is built from 15 residues. The CDR3 DNA is TGTGCCAGTAGTTTGGACAGGGAGTTCAATCAGCCCCAGCATTTT. Its protein product is CASSLDREFNQPQHF.

This chain links TRBV23-1 with TRBJ2-7, with a tentative D call TRBD2 (5 bases). TRBV23-1 is recorded as an ORF, its role being uncertain. The CDR3 extends over 16 amino acids. Between the trimmed V and J ends, which lost 3 bases and 3 bases, there was a span of 18 bases. In DNA, the CDR3 is TGCGCCAGCAGTCAGGGTTGGTGGGAGAGAATCTACGAGCAGTACTTC. It yields the protein CASSQGWWERIYEQYF.

The V and J genes are TRBV6-1 and TRBJ1-4; D unclear. Trimming shortened V by 2 bases and J by 7 bases, and 8 bases separated the two germline ends. CDR1 is MNHNS, CDR2 SASEGT, per germline. The CDR3 loop spans 13 amino acids. The CDR3: CASSEYVSEKLFF. The DNA for the CDR3 is TGTGCCAGCAGTGAATATGTTTCTGAAAAACTGTTTTTT.

V gene TRBV6-1 combines with J gene TRBJ1-5, with 8 bases lining up with TRBD1. Germline assignment: CDR1 MNHNS and CDR2 SASEGT. V shed 5 bases, J shed 2 bases, and the junction held 2 bases outside the gene matches. The length of the CDR3 is 14 residues. Here the CDR3 DNA reads TGTGCCAGCAGTTTGACAGGGGGCAATCAGCCCCAGCATTTT. Protein sequence: CASSLTGGNQPQHF.

This clone has just one count. The gene calls are TRBV6-1 and TRBJ2-3; 13 positions agree with TRBD2. CDR3 length equals 17 residues. Trimming cost V 4 bases and J 4 bases; bases outside gene matches: 8. The germline CDR1 and CDR2 sequences are MNHNS and SASEGT. CDR3 nucleotides: TGTGCCAGCAGTGGGTGGACTAGCGGGAGTGGCGCAGATACGCAGTATTTT. It is translated as CASSGWTSGSGADTQYF.

The rearrangement links TRBV19 to TRBJ1-2; D unresolved. CDR1 is LNHDA, CDR2 SQIVND, per germline (reference sequence). Trimming removed 3 bases from V and 0 bases from J, with 14 bases in between. This CDR3 comprises 16 residues. The CDR3 DNA sequence: TGTGCCAGTAGTATGGGGTACGGCAGAGCTAACTATGGCTACACCTTC. It specifies CASSMGYGRANYGYTF.

The gene calls are TRBV19 and TRBJ2-3, with a tentative D call TRBD1 (6 bases). The V and J ends lost 3 bases and 6 bases respectively, with 25 bases between them. CDR1 and CDR2 (germline): LNHDA, SQIVND (reference sequence). The CDR3 extends over 18 amino acids. Here the CDR3 reads CASSIGFTGTQVSDTQYF. The CDR3 bases are TGTGCCAGTAGTATTGGGTTCACCGGGACACAGGTTTCGGATACGCAGTATTTT. The variable domain in full, completed from reference TRBV19 and TRBJ2-3, reads DGGITQSPKYLFRKEGQNVTLSCEQNLNHDAMYWYRQDPGQGLRLIYYSQIVNDFQKGDIAEGYSVSREKKESFPLTVTSAQKNPTAFYLCASSIGFTGTQVSDTQYFGPGTRLTVL.

V is TRBV10-3 and J is TRBJ1-2; 8 nucleotides match TRBD1. Germline-derived CDR1 and CDR2 are ENHRY and SYGVKD. This CDR3 spans 15 amino acids. The trim removed 8 bases at V and 8 bases at J, leaving 16 bases unmatched. This chain's CDR3 is CAIPSAGQGATGYTF. The CDR3 region has the DNA TGTGCCATCCCGAGCGCTGGGCAGGGGGCGACCGGCTACACCTTC.

V is TRBV2 and J is TRBJ1-2; D perhaps matches TRBD1 (5 bases). The CDR3 length is 15 residues. From germline, CDR1 is SNHLY and CDR2 FYNNEI. The V and J ends lost 5 bases and 2 bases respectively, with 15 bases between them. CDR3 loop: CASSNLREGNYGYTF. CDR3 bases: TGTGCCAGCAGTAATCTGAGGGAGGGGAACTATGGCTACACCTTC.

V usage is TRBV6-1 and J usage is TRBJ1-2; tentatively, D is TRBD1 (5 bases). V was pared by 7 bases and J by 5 bases, with 14 bases between. Per germline, CDR1 MNHNS and CDR2 SASEGT. The CDR3 extends over 13 amino acids. Here the CDR3 reads CASTSGRGYGYTF. DNA of the CDR3: TGTGCCAGCACTAGCGGGAGGGGTTATGGCTACACCTTC.

This clone has only one observation. The gene calls are TRBV14 and TRBJ1-2; D ambiguous. This CDR3 contains 12 residues. CDR1 and CDR2 from the germline V gene are SGHDN and FVKESK. Trimming pared 2 bases from V and 7 bases from J, leaving 8 bases between. The CDR3 DNA sequence: TGTGCCAGCAGCCAACGAGGGTTTGGCTACACCTTC. Its translation: CASSQRGFGYTF. Full variable domain (outside the CDR3, taken from reference TRBV14 and TRBJ1-2): EAGVTQFPSHSVIEKGQTVTLRCDPISGHDNLYWYRRVMGKEIKFLLHFVKESKQDESGMPNNRFLAERTGGTYSTLKVQPAELEDSGVYFCASSQRGFGYTFGSGTRLTVV.

This rearrangement joins TRBV5-1 to TRBJ1-1, with 7 bases identical to TRBD1. Germline trimming cut 7 bases from V and 0 bases from J; bases unmatched to any gene: 6. The CDR3 runs 14 residues. Germline V gene lookup returns CDR1 SGHRS and CDR2 YFSETQ. CDR3 region: CASERQGLNTEAFF. The CDR3 coding sequence is TGCGCCAGCGAACGACAGGGCTTGAACACTGAAGCTTTCTTT.

J is TRBJ1-2 and V is TRBV2; D is perhaps TRBD1 (5 bases). The germline CDR1 and CDR2 sequences are SNHLY and FYNNEI. Trimming took off 7 bases at V and 2 bases at J, with 11 bases between the two ends. The CDR3 totals 13 residues. The CDR3 protein is CASIFDRNYGYTF. The DNA of the CDR3 is TGTGCCAGCATTTTCGACAGAAACTATGGCTACACCTTC.

About this clone: Other DNA variants within this sample encode the same CDR3. Here the CDR3 DNA reads TGCGCCAGCAGCTTAGGGACAGCGAACACCGGGGAGCTGTTTTTT. The encoded protein is CASSLGTANTGELFF. The chain employs TRBV5-1 and TRBJ2-2; 7 nucleotides align to TRBD1. CDR1 is SGHRS, CDR2 YFSETQ, per germline. This CDR3 has 15 amino acids. Trimming cost V 2 bases and J 0 bases; bases outside gene matches: 1.

This chain uses TRBV29-1 with TRBJ1-2; D is undetermined. This CDR3 is built from 12 residues. The V gene lost 0 bases and the J gene lost 3 bases, with 5 bases spanning the gap. CDR1 is SQVTM and CDR2 is ANQGSEA in the germline V gene. The CDR3 coding sequence is TGCAGCGTTGAAGATCAGCACTATGGCTACACCTTC. Encoded protein: CSVEDQHYGYTF.

The chain recombines TRBV7-2 with TRBJ2-7; 8 nucleotides align to TRBD1. Trimming removed 8 bases from V and 6 bases from J; junction bases left unmatched: 12. The CDR3 sequence is 14 residues long. From germline, CDR1 is SGHTA and CDR2 FQGNSA. The CDR3, as DNA: TGTGCCAGCCAACTGGGTGCAGGGACAGGCGAGCAGTACTTC. Protein sequence: CASQLGAGTGEQYF.

The chain employs TRBV5-1 and TRBJ2-1; D possibly matches TRBD1 or TRBD2 (5 bases each). The CDR3 has 13 residues. V shed 1 base and J shed 10 bases, with 12 bases lying between them. Germline CDR1 is SGHRS and CDR2 is YFSETQ. In DNA, the CDR3 is TGCGCCAGCAGCTTGCAGGAGAGGGGAGAGCAGTTCTTC. Translated, it gives CASSLQERGEQFF.

V gene TRBV30 combines with J gene TRBJ2-7; the D is unclear. Germline CDR1 reads GTSNPN; CDR2 reads SVGIG (reference sequence). V lost 2 bases and J lost 3, with 14 bases in between. The CDR3 is 14 residues long. CDR3 sequence: CAWSRGGLDYEQYF. The CDR3 DNA sequence: TGTGCCTGGAGTAGAGGCGGCTTAGACTACGAGCAGTACTTC.

This chain connects TRBV12-5 to TRBJ2-1; either TRBD1 or TRBD2 may supply D (5 bases each). The CDR3 runs 13 residues. Trimming shortened V by 3 bases and J by 9 bases, and 12 bases separated the two germline ends. Germline lookup yields CDR1 LGHNT and CDR2 FRNRAP. This CDR3 is CASGFGGSGEQFF. The CDR3, as DNA: TGTGCTAGTGGTTTTGGGGGTTCAGGTGAGCAGTTCTTC.

The rearrangement links TRBV19 to TRBJ2-7; D is uncertain. There are 14 residues in the CDR3. Germline CDR1 reads LNHDA; CDR2 reads SQIVND (reference sequence). The V and J ends lost 5 bases and 1 base respectively, with 12 bases between them. Written as DNA, the CDR3 is TGTGCCAGTAGTCCGAACTTCGGTTCCTACGAGCAGTACTTC. Protein product: CASSPNFGSYEQYF.

The rearrangement uses TRBV4-2 and TRBJ2-7; 7 bases fit TRBD1. V trimming: 3 bases; J trimming: 3 bases; junction bases outside the gene matches: 5. This CDR3 has 14 amino acids. From germline, CDR1 is LGHNA and CDR2 YNFKEQ. The CDR3 DNA reads TGTGCCAGCAGCCACCGACAGGGCGGCTACGAGCAGTACTTC. The encoded protein is CASSHRQGGYEQYF.

This chain connects TRBV7-9 to TRBJ2-1; no clear D. V lost 4 bases, J lost 14 bases, and 18 bases lay in between. CDR3 length: 13 residues. Germline lookup yields CDR1 SEHNR and CDR2 FQNEAQ (reference sequence). CDR3 sequence (DNA): TGTGCCAGCAGCTCCGAAGCTGGCTCCACGGAGTTCTTC. Translated: CASSSEAGSTEFF.